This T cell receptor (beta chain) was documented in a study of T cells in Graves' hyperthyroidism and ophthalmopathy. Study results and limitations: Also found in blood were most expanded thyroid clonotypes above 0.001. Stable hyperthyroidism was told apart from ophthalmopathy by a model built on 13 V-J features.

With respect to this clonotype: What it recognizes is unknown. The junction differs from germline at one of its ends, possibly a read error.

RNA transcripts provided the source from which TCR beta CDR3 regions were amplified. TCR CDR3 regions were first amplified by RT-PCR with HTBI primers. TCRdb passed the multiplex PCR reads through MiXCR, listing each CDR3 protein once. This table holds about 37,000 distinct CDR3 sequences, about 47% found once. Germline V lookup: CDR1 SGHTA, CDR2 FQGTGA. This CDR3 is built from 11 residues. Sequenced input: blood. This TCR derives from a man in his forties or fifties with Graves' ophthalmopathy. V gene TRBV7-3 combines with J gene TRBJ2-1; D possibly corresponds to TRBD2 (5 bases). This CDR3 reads CATSEGNEQLF. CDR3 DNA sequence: TGTGCCACCTCCGAGGGAAATGAGCAGCTCTTC.